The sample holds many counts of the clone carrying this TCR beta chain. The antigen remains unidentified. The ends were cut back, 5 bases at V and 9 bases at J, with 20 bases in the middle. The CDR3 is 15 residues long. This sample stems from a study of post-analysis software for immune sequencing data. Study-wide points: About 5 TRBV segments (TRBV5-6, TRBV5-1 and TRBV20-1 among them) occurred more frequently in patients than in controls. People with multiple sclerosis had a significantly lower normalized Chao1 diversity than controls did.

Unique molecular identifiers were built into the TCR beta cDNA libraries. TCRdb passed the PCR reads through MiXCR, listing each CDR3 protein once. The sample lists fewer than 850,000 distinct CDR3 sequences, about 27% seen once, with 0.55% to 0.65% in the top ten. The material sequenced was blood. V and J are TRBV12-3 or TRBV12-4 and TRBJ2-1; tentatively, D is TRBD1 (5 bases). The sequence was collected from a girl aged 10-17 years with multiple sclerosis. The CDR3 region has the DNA TGTGCCAGCAGTGGATGGGGCTTAGGATTAAGTGAGCAGTTCTTC. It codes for CASSGWGLGLSEQFF.